This T cell receptor (beta chain) emerged from a study of cytomegalovirus exposure and HLA in healthy donors. PCR used 60 Vbeta primers and 13 Jbeta primers. Assay: immunoSEQ multiplex PCR; the TCRdb copy retains only in-frame clones and omits some. The sample has about 150,000 clones, roughly 79% seen once. The receptor was isolated from a middle-aged man in good health and CMV-seronegative. Sequenced input: PBMCs.

The CDR3 DNA follows: TGTGCCAGCAGCCCCGGGGTTGGGGGGGACCAAGAGACCCAGTACTTC. It encodes CASSPGVGGDQETQYF. The rearrangement uses TRBV5-6 and TRBJ2-5, with 7 bases fitting TRBD2. The CDR3 runs to 16 residues. With 4 bases clipped from V and 0 bases from J, the junction kept 9 bases outside the gene matches. CDR1 and CDR2 from the germline V gene are SGHDT and YYEEEE.